Here is one TCR beta chain with its context. What it binds is not known. Primers for the PCR totalled 60 Vbeta and 13 Jbeta. The protocol was immunoSEQ multiplex PCR, while the TCRdb copy is restricted to in-frame clones and leaves out a portion. The profile shows around 210,000 clones, roughly 85% of them singletons. This sample stems from a study of cytomegalovirus exposure and HLA in healthy donors. There are 14 residues in the CDR3. With V trimmed by 4 bases and J by 1 base, 3 bases remained unmatched. Germline loops: CDR1 MGHRA, CDR2 YSYEKL. General observations from the study: There were some public TCRs occurring in many donors, but most TCR sequences were rare. Cytomegalovirus-associated status was assigned to roughly 160 TCR beta chains. The study assumed roughly uniform donor sequencing depth for presence/absence analyses. In a later analysis, at a false discovery rate of 0.05, over 15,000 TCR beta sequences matched HLA alleles.

The chain combines TRBV4-1 with TRBJ2-5; 7 bases agree with TRBD2. Sequenced material: PBMCs. This TCR came from a girl aged 2 to 9 in good health and CMV-seronegative. The CDR3 sequence: CASSPGLPQETQYF. Written as DNA, the CDR3 is TGCGCCAGCAGCCCGGGACTACCCCAAGAGACCCAGTACTTC.